This record concerns one T cell receptor beta chain sequence. The data were taken from a study of blood T cell repertoires in COVID-19. Study in general: Material from acute and convalescent COVID-19 was sourced from the United States, Italy and Spain. Nucleic acid was either cDNA or gDNA, and it came from T cells, B-cell-depleted T cells, or PBMCs.

CDR3 size: 15 residues. Germline V gene lookup returns CDR1 MNHNY and CDR2 SVGAGI (reference sequence). V lost 5 bases, J lost 0 bases, and 14 bases lay in between. Data came from immunoSEQ multiplex PCR; TCRdb stores just in-frame clones and leaves some out. The sample holds tens of thousands of clones, 87% seen once. The sample taken for sequencing was peripheral blood. This TCR was sampled from a woman aged 50 to 60 with COVID-19, enrolled during active disease. The chain links TRBV6-6 to TRBJ2-7; tentatively, D is TRBD1 (6 bases). CDR3 protein: CASSGTRRSSYEQYF. CDR3 coding DNA: TGTGCCAGCAGTGGGACACGGCGAAGCTCCTACGAGCAGTACTTC.